This entry describes one T cell receptor (beta chain). Its binding antigen is unknown. No much larger clone is present one base from it, and per-base qualities are unavailable. This sample is drawn from a study of T cell responses to AZD1222 COVID-19 vaccine (dated by TCRdb to the early 2020s). Describing the broader study: A total of approximately 250 trial participants underwent TCR sequencing, of whom 200 to 220 had received two doses of AZD1222 and around 25 had received two doses of the MenACWY control vaccine. Trial participants were enrolled by age into 18-55, 56-69 and 70-plus year subgroups, with around 150, 28 and 57 TCR-sequenced participants respectively.

The CDR3 regions of human TCRbeta chains were analyzed by immunosequencing. As for the authors' bioinformatics: Repertoire TCRs were matched against a reference library of SARS-CoV-2-specific TCRs generated with the MIRA antigen-specificity platform. Breadth was defined as the fraction of unique TCRs that were SARS-CoV-2-associated, and depth was defined as the fraction of total T cells that were SARS-CoV-2-associated. Using the MIRA data, every spike-specific TCR was mapped to the spike region that the TCR reacted to and assigned to either a CD4 or a CD8 class. Log10-transformed breadth and depth values were compared by one-way ANOVA with Sidak's multiple comparisons tests. TCRdb took this table from immuneACCESS and kept in-frame rearrangements with V and J called. Such tables lack part of the clones; where checked against another copy, unresolved V genes explain under half of the gap, and the rest is unexplained. V and J calls and clone size are those listed in that table; D and trimming were worked out from the DNA. Present in this sample are 98,000 or so clones, around nine tenths of which were seen just once. Over 3% of the sample rests with the top ten.

CDR1 and CDR2 (SGHTA, FQGNSA) derive from the germline V gene. V lost 5 bases and J lost 8 bases; the stretch between them is 13 bases long. Including cysteine and phenylalanine, the CDR3 has 13 amino acids. Only the CDR3 portion is preserved as DNA: 39 bases, with reading frame beginning at the first base. Per the publication, the time point label means: about 28 days (+/-7) after the second vaccine dose. The treatment or condition label, read with the paper, signifies: meningococcal conjugate vaccine given as trial control. Vaccinee samples were obtained from the UK trials COV001 and COV002, which included a single-blind randomized controlled phase 2/3 trial of AZD1222 (ChAdOx1 nCoV-19) in healthy adults. Trial participant PBMC samples were collected at day 0 and day 28 after the second dose for TCRbeta chain sequencing. Here is what the overall study found, with its caveats: Because no day 14 peak-response samples were available, the repertoires could be characterized only after the peak T cell response. The whole spike protein was spanned by vaccine-associated CD4 TCRs, and dominant responses were seen in regions 160-218 and 743-854. After two AZD1222 doses, spike-specific TCR breadth and depth were significantly higher than at day 0 and than in MenACWY recipients. Most participants were white British and females outnumbered males, and the authors suggested that clonal diversity may have been underestimated. Reportedly, almost half of the unique spike-specific TCRs recognized epitopes lying outside the regions that are mutated in the B.1.351 and B.1.1.7 variants. Conclusions about previously exposed vaccinees are limited because only five or six AZD1222 recipients were SARS-CoV-2 seropositive at baseline. In the small 56-69-year group, the increase in depth fell short of significance, most likely because of low power.

The chain was built from TRBV7-2 and TRBJ2-1; TRBD2 is possibly the D segment (6 matching bases). The sequencing here drew on peripheral blood, taken 28 days after the second dose of the MenACWY control vaccine. The clonotype was recovered from an adult who received the MenACWY meningococcal vaccine as a control. The CDR3 corresponds to CASSMTRVDEQFF. The DNA reads as follows: TGTGCCAGCAGCATGACTAGGGTAGATGAGCAGTTCTTC.